These 2 T cell receptor beta chains were all obtained from the same sample, sequenced in a study of T-cell reconstitution after alpha-beta-depleted transplantation in children. General study findings and limits: Counts and diversity of T cells one year after transplant came mostly from newly produced T cells.

For these TCRs, the target antigens are not known. Unique molecular identifiers were incorporated into the prepared TCRbeta library. One entry per CDR3 protein results from TCRdb running MiXCR on the PCR reads. The data show fewer than 350,000 distinct CDR3 sequences, 7.5% to 9% seen once. The sequences come from peripheral blood, collected 360 days after TCRalphabeta/CD19-depleted stem cell transplant. The receptors were sampled from a female patient between 2 and 15 years old who had a stem cell transplant for Fanconi anemia, so the T cells may come from the graft donor.

This clonotype was seen a handful of times. The rearrangement uses TRBV5-1 and TRBJ2-2, with TRBD1 as a possible D gene (5 bases). Per the germline V gene, CDR1 is SGHRS and CDR2 is YFSETQ. The V end lost 4 bases, the J end lost 1 base, and 11 bases lay between the germline ends. This CDR3 region has 15 residues. Here the CDR3 DNA reads TGCGCCAGCAGCCCGGTCGGACAGAACACCGGGGAGCTGTTTTTT. This sequence encodes CASSPVGQNTGELFF. The full variable domain, in which reference TRBV5-1 and TRBJ2-2 provide the parts outside the CDR3, is KAGVTQTPRYLIKTRGQQVTLSCSPISGHRSVSWYQQTPGQGLQFLFEYFSETQRNKGNFPGRFSGRQFSNSRSEMNVSTLELGDSALYLCASSPVGQNTGELFFGEGSRLTVL.

The table lists this clonotype with a few counts. V is TRBV18 and J is TRBJ2-7; no clear D. Germline V gives CDR1 KGHSH, CDR2 LQKENI. Trimming shortened V by 2 bases and J by 7 bases, and 9 bases separated the two germline ends. This CDR3 is built from 12 residues. CDR3 loop: CASSPGLREQYF. In DNA form, the CDR3 reads TGTGCCAGCTCACCAGGCTTGAGAGAGCAGTACTTC.